The 5 T cell receptor beta chains listed next were all sequenced from one sample in a study of identical twins. TCRdb re-derived calls from the 5' RACE reads in MiXCR, one entry per CDR3 protein. The sample includes fewer than 250,000 distinct CDR3 sequences, 7.5% of them seen just once. A further study also used this sample, focusing on yellow fever vaccine responses in identical twins.

The sample consisted of memory (CD45RO+) T cells sorted from blood. Receptors originate from a woman between 18 and 29 years old in good health.

This clonotype has just a few counts. This rearrangement joins TRBV3-1 to TRBJ1-6; the D is unclear. This CDR3 has 13 amino acids. Germline values: CDR1 LGHDT, CDR2 YNNKEL (reference sequence). V was pared by 4 bases and J by 5 bases, with 6 bases between. CDR3 coding DNA: TGTGCCAGCAGCCCCAAGAATAATTCACCCCTCCACTTT. Translated, it gives CASSPKNNSPLHF.

The V and J genes are TRBV7-8 and TRBJ2-2; D may be TRBD1 (6 bases). Trimming took off 3 bases at V and 0 bases at J, with 14 bases between the two ends. The V gene's germline CDR1 is SGHVS and CDR2 FQNEAQ. The CDR3 loop spans 17 amino acids. DNA of the CDR3: TGTGCCAGCAGCTTTAAGAAGGGGACAACGAACACCGGGGAGCTGTTTTTT. Translating it yields CASSFKKGTTNTGELFF.

This clonotype was observed many times. The chain recombines TRBV7-8 with TRBJ2-2; D not certain. Germline-derived CDR1 and CDR2 are SGHVS and FQNEAQ. The V end was cut by 5 bases, the J end by 7 bases, with 20 bases between. The CDR3 spans 16 residues. In DNA form, the CDR3 reads TGTGCCAGCAGCCACCCAAACAGCCCCGGTGTCGGGGAGCTGTTTTTT. This translates into CASSHPNSPGVGELFF. Drawing the rest from reference TRBV7-8 and TRBJ2-2, the complete variable domain is GAGVSQSPRYKVAKRGQDVALRCDPISGHVSLFWYQQALGQGPEFLTYFQNEAQLDKSGLPSDRFFAERPEGSVSTLKIQRTQQEDSAVYLCASSHPNSPGVGELFFGEGSRLTVL.

This clonotype was seen more than once but under ten times. The rearrangement links TRBV5-1 to TRBJ2-1, with D perhaps TRBD2 (5 bases). V lost 3 bases and J 15 bases, leaving 19 bases between the germline ends. There are 13 residues in the CDR3. Germline CDR1 reads SGHRS; CDR2 reads YFSETQ. The CDR3 is CASSWETGRSPFF. In DNA, the CDR3 is TGCGCCAGCAGCTGGGAGACTGGGCGAAGTCCGTTCTTC.

This clonotype was seen many times. The rearrangement uses TRBV29-1 and TRBJ1-4; D perhaps matches TRBD1 (5 bases). The CDR3 has 14 residues. V gave up 4 bases and J gave up 7 bases, with 16 bases separating them. CDR1 and CDR2 (germline): SQVTM, ANQGSEA. For the CDR3, the DNA is TGCAGCGTTGTAACCGGGGGGTTTGGTGAAAAACTGTTTTTT. Encoded protein: CSVVTGGFGEKLFF.